The 6 T cell receptor beta chains reported below all come from one sample, sequenced in a study of OX40 agonist ivuxolimab in advanced cancers. Method: immunoSEQ multiplex PCR; TCRdb's copy keeps in-frame clones and lacks some. The sample has about 80,000 clones, about nine tenths seen once. The sample here was CD4+ or CD8+ T cells sorted from blood, taken in a trial of the OX40 agonist ivuxolimab. These receptors were collected from an adult with an advanced solid tumor such as melanoma, head and neck, liver or kidney cancer.

The rearrangement uses TRBV6-5 and TRBJ1-5; 10 bases are shared with TRBD1. CDR3 size: 14 residues. Germline-derived CDR1 and CDR2 are MNHEY and SVGAGI. Trimming removed 6 bases from V and 4 bases from J; junction bases left unmatched: 3. CDR3 sequence: CASRGQGGNQPQHF. The CDR3 DNA follows: TGTGCCAGCAGAGGACAGGGGGGTAATCAGCCCCAGCATTTT.

The chain is built from TRBV23-1 and TRBJ2-7, with 12 bases matching TRBD1. TRBV23-1 is sorted into the ORF group, with uncertain function. V dropped 2 bases and J dropped 5; count of bases not matched to a gene: 4. The CDR3 extends over 15 amino acids. As DNA, the CDR3 is TGCGCCAGCAGTCAAGTGGGACAGGGGGCCAACGAGCAGTACTTC. Amino acid sequence: CASSQVGQGANEQYF.

The gene calls are TRBV5-1 and TRBJ2-5; no firm D call. Germline assignment: CDR1 SGHRS and CDR2 YFSETQ. V lost 0 bases, J lost 4 bases, and 4 bases lay in between. The CDR3 is made up of 12 amino acids. This CDR3 is CASSLELETQYF. The CDR3 nucleotides read TGCGCCAGCAGCTTGGAGCTAGAGACCCAGTACTTC.

This chain connects TRBV10-3 to TRBJ2-1, with 13 bases matching TRBD2. This CDR3 is 16 amino acids long. J lost 9 bases, V lost 2 bases, and 7 bases had no gene match. CDR1 and CDR2 from the germline V gene are ENHRY and SYGVKD. The CDR3 bases are TGTGCCATCAGTGAGGCCGGGACTAGCGGGAATAGTGAGCAGTTCTTC. This gives the protein CAISEAGTSGNSEQFF.

The chain combines TRBV18 with TRBJ2-7, with 9 bases matching TRBD2. V lost 5 bases to trimming and J lost 3 bases; unmatched junction nucleotides: 5. The CDR3 is 14 residues long. Germline assignment: CDR1 KGHSH and CDR2 LQKENI. The CDR3 spells CASSETSGVYEQYF. CDR3 coding DNA: TGTGCCAGCTCAGAGACTAGCGGAGTCTACGAGCAGTACTTC.

The gene calls are TRBV2 and TRBJ2-3, with a possible D match to TRBD2 (5 bases). The germline CDR1 and CDR2 sequences are SNHLY and FYNNEI. The V end was cut by 7 bases, the J end by 5 bases, with 10 bases between. The CDR3 has 12 residues. CDR3 nucleotides: TGTGCCAGCAATGGAGGACTAGATACGCAGTATTTT. Its translation: CASNGGLDTQYF.